This TCR beta chain was captured in a study of identical twins. This clonotype was detected ten times or more. Template switching, a step in the protocol, added a universal primer site, and cDNA carried unique molecular identifiers. TCRdb recomputed calls from the 5' RACE reads with MiXCR, one row per CDR3 protein. The table has roughly 690,000 distinct CDR3 sequences, over 5% seen once. The trim removed 8 bases at V and 2 bases at J, leaving 15 bases unmatched. This CDR3 is built from 18 residues. The V and J genes are TRBV12-3 or TRBV12-4 and TRBJ2-4, with 10 bases identical to TRBD2. Sequencing was carried out using naive T cells sorted from blood. This TCR derives from a man younger than 30 in good health. The CDR3 DNA is TGTGCCAGCTCCACGGGACTAGCGAGGCAAGCGTCCAAAAACATTCAGTACTTC. Translation gives CASSTGLARQASKNIQYF.